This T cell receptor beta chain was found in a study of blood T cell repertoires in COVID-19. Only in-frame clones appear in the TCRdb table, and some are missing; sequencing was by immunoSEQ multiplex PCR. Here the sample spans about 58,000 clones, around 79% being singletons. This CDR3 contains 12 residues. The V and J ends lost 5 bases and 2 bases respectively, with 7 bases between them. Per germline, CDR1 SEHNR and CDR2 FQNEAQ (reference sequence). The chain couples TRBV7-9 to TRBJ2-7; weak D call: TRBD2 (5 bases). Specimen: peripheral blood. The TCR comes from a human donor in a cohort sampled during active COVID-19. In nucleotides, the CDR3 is TGTGCCAGCAGCGAACTAGCCTACGAGCAGTACTTC. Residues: CASSELAYEQYF.